This entry describes one T cell receptor beta chain. The target antigen is unknown. Profiles of TCR beta VDJ and CDR3 were generated from a genomic DNA template. TCRdb passed the reads through MiXCR, listing each CDR3 protein once. The sample has around 200,000 distinct CDR3 sequences, about half seen once. The CDR3 extends over 16 amino acids. V gave up 2 bases and J gave up 2 bases, with 13 bases separating them. Germline V gives CDR1 WNHNN, CDR2 SYGVQD (reference sequence). The source of the sample is a study of CD8+CD57+ T cells in acquired aplastic anemia. Study information: Mean DNA quantity obtained from sorted CD4+ and CD8+ cells was around 3.2 ug.

Patients chosen for sequencing had shown CD8+CD57+ cell expansion by flow cytometry. The study's findings and limits: Sharing between patients and controls was observed for about 27 CD8+ CDR3 sequences.

The gene calls are TRBV10-1 and TRBJ2-1; no definite D call. The sequence was collected from a human donor with aplastic anemia. Specimen: sorted CD4+, CD8+, or CD8+CD57+ T cells (not recorded which) from PBMCs. CDR3 DNA: TGCGCCAGCAGTGAGCAGGCTAGAATTGCCTACAATGAGCAGTTCTTC. Its protein is CASSEQARIAYNEQFF.